This T cell receptor beta chain appears in the sequencing data of a study of T cells of healthy individuals. Only a few counts were recorded for this clonotype. Germline V gives CDR1 LNHDA, CDR2 SQIVND (reference sequence). CDR3 size: 14 residues. The J segment lost 6 bases and the V segment lost 10 bases, leaving 9 bases of the junction unmatched. TCRdb reprocessed the 5' RACE reads with MiXCR, giving one entry per CDR3 protein. The repertoire holds 60,000 to 80,000 distinct CDR3 sequences, with around 15% as singletons. The chain links TRBV19 to TRBJ2-2; 9 positions agree with TRBD1. This TCR was recovered from a human donor in good health. Here the CDR3 DNA reads TGTGCCACGTCCGGGACAGGGTCCCCCGGGGAGCTGTTTTTT. Its protein product is CATSGTGSPGELFF.